This TCR beta chain is drawn from a study of blood T cell repertoires in COVID-19. Data came from immunoSEQ multiplex PCR; TCRdb stores just in-frame clones and leaves some out. The sample records 250,000 to 300,000 clones, 65% to 90% being singletons. The clonotype originates from a man aged 30 to 45 with active or convalescent COVID-19. Sequencing input: peripheral blood.

The CDR3 bases are TGTGCCAGCAGTTCCCGGACTAGCAGATATTCGGAGACCCAGTACTTC. Translated, it gives CASSSRTSRYSETQYF. The chain recombines TRBV6-5 with TRBJ2-5; the match to TRBD2 covers 8 bases. Germline loops: CDR1 MNHEY, CDR2 SVGAGI. This CDR3 is 16 amino acids long. V lost 4 bases to trimming and J lost 5 bases; unmatched junction nucleotides: 12.